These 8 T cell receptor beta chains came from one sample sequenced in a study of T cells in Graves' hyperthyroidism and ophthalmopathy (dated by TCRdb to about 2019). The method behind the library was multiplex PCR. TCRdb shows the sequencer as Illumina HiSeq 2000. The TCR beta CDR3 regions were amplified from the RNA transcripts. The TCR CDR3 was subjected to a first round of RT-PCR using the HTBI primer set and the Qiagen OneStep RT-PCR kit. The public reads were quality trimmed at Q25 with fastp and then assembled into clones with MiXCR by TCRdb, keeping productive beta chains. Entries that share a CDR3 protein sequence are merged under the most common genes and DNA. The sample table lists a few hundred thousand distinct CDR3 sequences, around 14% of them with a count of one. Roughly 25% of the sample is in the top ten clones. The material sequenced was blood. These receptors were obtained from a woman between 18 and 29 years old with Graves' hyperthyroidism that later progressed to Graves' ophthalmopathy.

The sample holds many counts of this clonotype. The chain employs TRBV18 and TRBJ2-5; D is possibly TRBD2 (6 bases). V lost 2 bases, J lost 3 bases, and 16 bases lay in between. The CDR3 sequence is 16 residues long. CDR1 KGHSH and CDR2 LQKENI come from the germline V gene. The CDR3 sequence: CASSPRRGTGEETQYF. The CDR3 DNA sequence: TGTGCCAGCTCACCAAGGAGGGGCACGGGAGAAGAGACCCAGTACTTC.

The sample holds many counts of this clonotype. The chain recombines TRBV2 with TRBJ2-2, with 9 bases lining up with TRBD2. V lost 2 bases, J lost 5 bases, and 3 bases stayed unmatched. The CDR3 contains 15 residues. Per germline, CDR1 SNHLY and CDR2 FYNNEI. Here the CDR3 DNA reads TGTGCCAGCAGTGAAACGACTAGCGGAACCGGGGAGCTGTTTTTT. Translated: CASSETTSGTGELFF.

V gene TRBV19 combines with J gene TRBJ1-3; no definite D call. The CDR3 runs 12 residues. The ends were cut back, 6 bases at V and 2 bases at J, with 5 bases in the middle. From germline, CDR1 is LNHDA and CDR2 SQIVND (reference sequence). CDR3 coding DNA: TGTGCCAGTAGGAGGGCTGGAAACACCATATATTTT. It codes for CASRRAGNTIYF.

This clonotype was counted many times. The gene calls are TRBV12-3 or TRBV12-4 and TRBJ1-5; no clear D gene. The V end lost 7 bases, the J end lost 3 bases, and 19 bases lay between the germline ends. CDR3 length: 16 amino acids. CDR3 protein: CASIKAAAGNNQPQHF. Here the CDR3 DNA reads TGTGCCAGCATCAAGGCGGCGGCCGGGAACAATCAGCCCCAGCATTTT.

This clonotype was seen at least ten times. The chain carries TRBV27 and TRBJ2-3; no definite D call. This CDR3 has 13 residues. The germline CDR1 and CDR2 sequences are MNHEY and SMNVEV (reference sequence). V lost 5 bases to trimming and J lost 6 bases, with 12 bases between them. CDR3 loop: CASSPNQGDTQYF. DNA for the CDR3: TGTGCCAGCAGTCCCAACCAAGGTGATACGCAGTATTTT.

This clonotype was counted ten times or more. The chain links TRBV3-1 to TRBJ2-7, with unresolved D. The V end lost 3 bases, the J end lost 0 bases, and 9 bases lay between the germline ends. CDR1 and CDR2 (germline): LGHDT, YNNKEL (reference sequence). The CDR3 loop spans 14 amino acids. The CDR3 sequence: CASSHGVPSYEQYF. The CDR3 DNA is TGTGCCAGCAGCCACGGAGTACCCTCCTACGAGCAGTACTTC.

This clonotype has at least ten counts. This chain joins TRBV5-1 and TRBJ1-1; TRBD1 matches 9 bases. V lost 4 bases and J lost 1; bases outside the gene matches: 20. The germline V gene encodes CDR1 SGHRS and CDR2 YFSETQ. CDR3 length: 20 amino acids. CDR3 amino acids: CASSSRGQGKLEVSNTEAFF. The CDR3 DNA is TGCGCCAGCAGCAGCCGAGGACAGGGGAAGTTAGAGGTGTCGAACACTGAAGCTTTCTTT. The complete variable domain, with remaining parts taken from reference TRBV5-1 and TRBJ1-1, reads KAGVTQTPRYLIKTRGQQVTLSCSPISGHRSVSWYQQTPGQGLQFLFEYFSETQRNKGNFPGRFSGRQFSNSRSEMNVSTLELGDSALYLCASSSRGQGKLEVSNTEAFFGQGTRLTVV.

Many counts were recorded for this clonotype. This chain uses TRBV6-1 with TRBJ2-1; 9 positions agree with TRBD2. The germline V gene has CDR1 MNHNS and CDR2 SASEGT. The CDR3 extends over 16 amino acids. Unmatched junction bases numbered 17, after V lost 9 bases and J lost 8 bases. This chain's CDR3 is CASRSDSGLAVYEQFF. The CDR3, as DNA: TGTGCCAGTAGATCGGACTCGGGACTAGCTGTCTATGAGCAGTTCTTC.